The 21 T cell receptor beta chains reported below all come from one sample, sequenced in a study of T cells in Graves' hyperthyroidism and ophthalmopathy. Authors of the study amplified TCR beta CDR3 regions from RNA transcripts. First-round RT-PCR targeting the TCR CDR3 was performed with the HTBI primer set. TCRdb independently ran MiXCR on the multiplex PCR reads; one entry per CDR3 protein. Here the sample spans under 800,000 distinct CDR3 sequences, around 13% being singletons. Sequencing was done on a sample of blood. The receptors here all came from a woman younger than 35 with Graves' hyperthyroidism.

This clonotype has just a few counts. Written as DNA, the CDR3 is TGTGCCAGCACTCCGACAGGGTTGGATTCACCCCTCCACTTT. It encodes CASTPTGLDSPLHF. The J gene is TRBJ1-6, the V gene TRBV6-1; 7 nucleotides agree with TRBD1. Germline CDR1 MNHNS, CDR2 SASEGT. With V trimmed by 7 bases and J by 8 bases, 8 bases remained unmatched. This CDR3 comprises 14 residues.

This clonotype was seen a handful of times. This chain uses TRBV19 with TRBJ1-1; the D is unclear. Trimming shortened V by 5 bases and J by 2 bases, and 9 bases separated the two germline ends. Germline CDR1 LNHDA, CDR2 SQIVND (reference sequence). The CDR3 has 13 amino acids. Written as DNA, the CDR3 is TGTGCCAGTAGTGTGACCTTAAACACTGAAGCTTTCTTT. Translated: CASSVTLNTEAFF.

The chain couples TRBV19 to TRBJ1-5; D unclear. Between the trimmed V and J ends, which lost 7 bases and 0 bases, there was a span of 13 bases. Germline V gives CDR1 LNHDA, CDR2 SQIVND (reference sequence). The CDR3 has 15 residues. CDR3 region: CASTQTTYSNQPQHF. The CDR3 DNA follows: TGTGCCAGTACCCAAACTACTTATAGCAATCAGCCCCAGCATTTT.

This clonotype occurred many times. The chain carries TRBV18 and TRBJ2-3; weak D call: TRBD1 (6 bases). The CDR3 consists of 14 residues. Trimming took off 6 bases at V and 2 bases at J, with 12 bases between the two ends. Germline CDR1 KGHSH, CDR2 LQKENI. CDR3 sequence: CASSRDTFTDTQYF. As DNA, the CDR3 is TGTGCCAGCTCTCGGGACACTTTCACAGATACGCAGTATTTT.

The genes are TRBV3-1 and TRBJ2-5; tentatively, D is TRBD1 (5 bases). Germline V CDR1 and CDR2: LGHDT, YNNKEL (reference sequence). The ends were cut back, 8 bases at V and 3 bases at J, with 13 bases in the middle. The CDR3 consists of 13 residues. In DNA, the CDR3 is TGTGCCAGCGGACCCAGGGTCAAAGAGACCCAGTACTTC. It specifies CASGPRVKETQYF.

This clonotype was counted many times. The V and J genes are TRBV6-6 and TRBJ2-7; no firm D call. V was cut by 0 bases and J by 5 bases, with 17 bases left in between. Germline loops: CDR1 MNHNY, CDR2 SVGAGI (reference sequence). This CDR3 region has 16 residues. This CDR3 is CASSYSKNPIFHEQYF. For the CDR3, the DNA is TGTGCCAGCAGTTACTCGAAAAACCCCATCTTCCACGAGCAGTACTTC.

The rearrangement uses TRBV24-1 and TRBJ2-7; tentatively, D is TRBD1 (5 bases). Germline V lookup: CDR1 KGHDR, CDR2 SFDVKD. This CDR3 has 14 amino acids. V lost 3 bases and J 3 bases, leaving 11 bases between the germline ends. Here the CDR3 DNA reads TGTGCCACCAGTGATCCGGCAAGGGGCTACGAGCAGTACTTC. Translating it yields CATSDPARGYEQYF.

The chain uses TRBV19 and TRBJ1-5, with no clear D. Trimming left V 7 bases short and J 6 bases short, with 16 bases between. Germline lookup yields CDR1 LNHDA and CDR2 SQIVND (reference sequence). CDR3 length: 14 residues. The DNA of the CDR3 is TGTGCCAGTAAAAGGGATCACTCGAGTCAGCCCCAGCATTTT. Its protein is CASKRDHSSQPQHF.

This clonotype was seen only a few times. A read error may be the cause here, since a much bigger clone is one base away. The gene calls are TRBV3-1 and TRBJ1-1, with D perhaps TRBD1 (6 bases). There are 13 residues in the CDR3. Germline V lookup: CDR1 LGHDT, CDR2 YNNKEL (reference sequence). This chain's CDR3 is CASSQGGFTDAFF. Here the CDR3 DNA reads TGTGCCAGCAGCCAGGGGGGCTTTACTGATGCTTTCTTT.

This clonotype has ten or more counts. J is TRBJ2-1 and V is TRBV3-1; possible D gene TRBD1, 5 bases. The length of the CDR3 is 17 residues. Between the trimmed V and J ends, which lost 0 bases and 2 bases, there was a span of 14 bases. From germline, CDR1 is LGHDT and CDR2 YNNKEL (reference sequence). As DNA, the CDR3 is TGTGCCAGCAGCCAAGACCCAGGGAAGGGAACCTACAATGAGCAGTTCTTC. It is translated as CASSQDPGKGTYNEQFF.

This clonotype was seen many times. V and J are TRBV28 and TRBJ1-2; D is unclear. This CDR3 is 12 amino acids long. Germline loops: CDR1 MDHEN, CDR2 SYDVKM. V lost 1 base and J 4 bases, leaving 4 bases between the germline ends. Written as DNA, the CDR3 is TGTGCCAGCAGTTTATTATCCTATGGCTACACCTTC. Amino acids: CASSLLSYGYTF.

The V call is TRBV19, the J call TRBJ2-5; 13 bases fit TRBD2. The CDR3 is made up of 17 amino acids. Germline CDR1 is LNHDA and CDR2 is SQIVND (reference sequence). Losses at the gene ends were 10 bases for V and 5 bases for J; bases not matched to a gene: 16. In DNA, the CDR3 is TGTGCCACAGTGGGGACCGGGACTAGCGGGAAAACGGAGACCCAGTACTTC. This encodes CATVGTGTSGKTETQYF.

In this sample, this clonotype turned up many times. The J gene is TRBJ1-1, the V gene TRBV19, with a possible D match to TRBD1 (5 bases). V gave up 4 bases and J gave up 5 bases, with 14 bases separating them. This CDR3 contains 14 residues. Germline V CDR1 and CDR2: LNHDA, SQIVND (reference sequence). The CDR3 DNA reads TGTGCCAGTAGTAATGACGGCTGGGGGACTGAAGCTTTCTTT. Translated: CASSNDGWGTEAFF.

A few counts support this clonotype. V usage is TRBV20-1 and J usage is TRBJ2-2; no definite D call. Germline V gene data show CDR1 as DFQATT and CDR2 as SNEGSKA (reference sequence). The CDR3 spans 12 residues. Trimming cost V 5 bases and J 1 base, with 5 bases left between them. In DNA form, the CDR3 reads TGCAGTGCTTCGCGGAACACCGGGGAGCTGTTTTTT. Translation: CSASRNTGELFF.

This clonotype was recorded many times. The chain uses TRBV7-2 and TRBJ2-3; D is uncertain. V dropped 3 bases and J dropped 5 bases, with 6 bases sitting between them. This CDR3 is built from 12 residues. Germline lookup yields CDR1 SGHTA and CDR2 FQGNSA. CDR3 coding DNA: TGTGCCAGCAGCTTGGGGTTAGATACGCAGTATTTT. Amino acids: CASSLGLDTQYF.

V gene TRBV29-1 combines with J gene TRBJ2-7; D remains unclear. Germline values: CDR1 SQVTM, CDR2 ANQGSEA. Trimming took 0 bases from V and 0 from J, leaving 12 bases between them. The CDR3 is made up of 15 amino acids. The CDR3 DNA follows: TGCAGCGTTGAAGATCAAAGCGAGAGCTCCTACGAGCAGTACTTC. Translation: CSVEDQSESSYEQYF.

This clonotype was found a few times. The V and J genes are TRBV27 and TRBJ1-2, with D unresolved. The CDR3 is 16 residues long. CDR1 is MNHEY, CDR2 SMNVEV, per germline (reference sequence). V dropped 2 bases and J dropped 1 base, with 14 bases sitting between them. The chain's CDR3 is CASSLTTGRDNYGYTF. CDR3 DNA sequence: TGTGCCAGCAGTTTAACGACCGGTAGGGATAACTATGGCTACACCTTC.

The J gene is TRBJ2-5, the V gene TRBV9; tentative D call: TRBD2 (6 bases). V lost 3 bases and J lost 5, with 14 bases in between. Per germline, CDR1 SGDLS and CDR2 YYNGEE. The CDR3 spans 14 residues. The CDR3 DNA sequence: TGTGCCAGCAGCGGGAAATACGGGAGCGAGACCCAGTACTTC. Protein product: CASSGKYGSETQYF.

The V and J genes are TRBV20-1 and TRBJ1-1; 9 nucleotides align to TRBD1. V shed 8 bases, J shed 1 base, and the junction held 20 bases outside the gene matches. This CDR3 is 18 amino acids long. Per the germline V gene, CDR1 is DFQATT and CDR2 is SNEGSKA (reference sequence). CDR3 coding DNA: TGCAGTCCCGGGACAGGGTACTGGGACCAGCAATCGAACACTGAAGCTTTCTTT. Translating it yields CSPGTGYWDQQSNTEAFF.

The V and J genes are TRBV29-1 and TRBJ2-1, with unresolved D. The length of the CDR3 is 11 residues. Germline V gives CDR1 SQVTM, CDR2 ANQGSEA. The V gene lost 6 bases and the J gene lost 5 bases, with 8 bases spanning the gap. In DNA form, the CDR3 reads TGCAGCGTCGGGCCTAACAATGAGCAGTTCTTC. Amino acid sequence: CSVGPNNEQFF.

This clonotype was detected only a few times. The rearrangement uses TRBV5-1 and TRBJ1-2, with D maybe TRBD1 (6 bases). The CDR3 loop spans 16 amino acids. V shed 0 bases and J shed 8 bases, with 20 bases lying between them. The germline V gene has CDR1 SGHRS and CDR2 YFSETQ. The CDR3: CASSLELEGGSGGYTF. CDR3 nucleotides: TGCGCCAGCAGCTTGGAACTAGAAGGGGGTTCGGGCGGCTACACCTTC.